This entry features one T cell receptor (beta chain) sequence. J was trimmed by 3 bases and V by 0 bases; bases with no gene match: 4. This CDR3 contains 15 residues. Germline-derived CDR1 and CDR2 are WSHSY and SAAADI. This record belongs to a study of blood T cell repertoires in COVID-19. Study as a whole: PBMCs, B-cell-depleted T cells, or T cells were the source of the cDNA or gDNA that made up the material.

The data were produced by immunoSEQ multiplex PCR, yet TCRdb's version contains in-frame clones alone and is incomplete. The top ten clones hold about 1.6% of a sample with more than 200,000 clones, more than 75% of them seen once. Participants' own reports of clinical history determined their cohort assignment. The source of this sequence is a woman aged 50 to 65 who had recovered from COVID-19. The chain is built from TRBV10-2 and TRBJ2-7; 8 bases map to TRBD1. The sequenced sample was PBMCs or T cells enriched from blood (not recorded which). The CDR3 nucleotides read TGCGCCAGCAGTGAGTCGGGACAGGCGAACTACGAGCAGTACTTC. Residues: CASSESGQANYEQYF.